The 13 T cell receptor beta chains below were found in one sample sequenced in a study of a mutant IDH1 vaccine in newly diagnosed glioma. Profiled with immunoSEQ multiplex PCR; TCRdb holds only in-frame clones, not every one. The sample yields some 56,000 clones, more than 85% seen once. The time point denotes: baseline, week 1 (first vaccination visit). Noted treatment: pre-vaccination baseline after standard-of-care therapy. The sequencing here drew on PBMCs, taken from a glioma patient treated with radiotherapy, temozolomide or both. Receptor source: a middle-aged man with glioma.

The rearrangement joins TRBV1 to TRBJ2-6; the tabulated D call, TRBD1, remains unverified against the DNA. TRBV1 is termed a pseudogene. CDR3 size: 15 residues. The CDR3 here is CTSRLSQSRANVLTF. The CDR3 coding sequence is TGCACCAGCAGATTGTCACAAAGTCGGGCCAACGTCCTGACTTTC.

The V gene is TRBV7-8, the J gene TRBJ2-5; D may be TRBD1 (6 bases). V was clipped by 2 bases and J by 4 bases, with 11 bases between them. Germline V gives CDR1 SGHVS, CDR2 FQNEAQ. This CDR3 is 14 amino acids long. CDR3 sequence reads: CASSLSRGGETQYF. CDR3 DNA sequence: TGTGCCAGCAGCTTAAGCAGGGGTGGAGAGACCCAGTACTTC.

J is TRBJ1-1 and V is TRBV28, with TRBD1 as a possible D gene (5 bases). Germline CDR1 reads MDHEN; CDR2 reads SYDVKM. This CDR3 spans 12 amino acids. V lost 2 bases and J 8 bases, leaving 9 bases between the germline ends. CDR3 DNA sequence: TGTGCCAGCAGTTTAAGGCAGGGAGAAGCTTTCTTT. It yields the protein CASSLRQGEAFF.

The chain links TRBV6-6 to TRBJ1-5; 11 nucleotides align to TRBD1. This CDR3 is built from 15 residues. Germline-derived CDR1 and CDR2 are MNHNY and SVGAGI (reference sequence). Losses at the gene ends were 6 bases for V and 7 bases for J; bases not matched to a gene: 8. The CDR3 region has the DNA TGTGCCAGCAGAACCGGGACAGGGGGTGGGCAGCCCCAGCATTTT. This sequence encodes CASRTGTGGGQPQHF.

The chain is built from TRBV25-1 and TRBJ2-2; no definite D call. From germline, CDR1 is MGHDK and CDR2 SYGVNS. Trimming removed 3 bases from V and 1 base from J, with 12 bases in between. This CDR3 is 16 amino acids long. CDR3 DNA: TGTGCCAGCAGTGACGCGGTGCACATGAACACCGGGGAGCTGTTTTTT. It translates to CASSDAVHMNTGELFF.

This chain links TRBV19 with TRBJ1-5; 8 bases line up with TRBD1. The V gene end was trimmed by 3 bases and the J gene end by 0 bases; junction bases not matched to a gene: 1. The germline CDR1 and CDR2 sequences are LNHDA and SQIVND (reference sequence). This CDR3 is 15 amino acids long. CDR3 in DNA: TGTGCCAGTAGTATGGACAGGGCTAGCAATCAGCCCCAGCATTTT. It specifies CASSMDRASNQPQHF. Filled out from reference TRBV19 and TRBJ1-5, the complete variable domain reads DGGITQSPKYLFRKEGQNVTLSCEQNLNHDAMYWYRQDPGQGLRLIYYSQIVNDFQKGDIAEGYSVSREKKESFPLTVTSAQKNPTAFYLCASSMDRASNQPQHFGDGTRLSIL.

V is TRBV27 and J is TRBJ2-5; TRBD2 agrees at 12 bases. Unmatched junction bases numbered 5, after V lost 1 base and J lost 5 bases. The CDR3 runs 16 residues. Germline CDR1 is MNHEY and CDR2 is SMNVEV (reference sequence). CDR3 loop: CASSLWLAGGLETQYF. The CDR3 coding sequence is TGTGCCAGCAGTTTATGGCTAGCGGGAGGGCTTGAGACCCAGTACTTC.

This clone was seen a handful of times. The rearrangement uses TRBV7-9 and TRBJ2-2, with TRBD2 matching 9 bases. The germline V gene has CDR1 SEHNR and CDR2 FQNEAQ (reference sequence). V lost 6 bases to trimming and J lost 5 bases; unmatched junction nucleotides: 7. The CDR3 is 15 amino acids. The CDR3 sequence: CASRYLSGSTGELFF. The DNA for the CDR3 is TGTGCCAGCAGATACCTTAGCGGGAGTACCGGGGAGCTGTTTTTT.

The J gene is TRBJ1-1, the V gene TRBV18, with no clear D. In germline, CDR1 is KGHSH, CDR2 LQKENI. The CDR3 sequence is 14 residues long. V was cut by 3 bases and J by 1 base, with 9 bases left in between. This chain's CDR3 is CASSPSGGNTEAFF. DNA for the CDR3: TGTGCCAGCTCACCCTCAGGAGGGAACACTGAAGCTTTCTTT.

The chain carries TRBV7-6 and TRBJ2-1; a weak D match, TRBD1 (6 bases). Germline V CDR1 and CDR2: SGHVS, FNYEAQ. The CDR3 runs 14 residues. Trimming cost V 2 bases and J 7 bases, with 12 bases left between them. The CDR3 region has the DNA TGTGCCAGCAGCTTAATATCAGGGGCTAATGAGCAGTTCTTC. Amino acid sequence: CASSLISGANEQFF.

V usage is TRBV5-4 and J usage is TRBJ2-5; no firm D call. CDR1 and CDR2 from the germline V gene are SGHNT and YYREEE (reference sequence). The CDR3 loop spans 15 amino acids. V lost 5 bases and J 5 bases, leaving 19 bases between the germline ends. The DNA for the CDR3 is TGTGCCAGCAGTTCCCGTAGTGGGGTTGGGGAGACCCAGTACTTC. It is translated as CASSSRSGVGETQYF.

This sequence joins TRBV11-3 and TRBJ2-7; weak D call: TRBD2 (6 bases). Germline CDR1 and CDR2: SGHNT and YENEEA. The CDR3 extends over 15 amino acids. V was pared by 5 bases and J by 0 bases, with 14 bases between. CDR3 coding DNA: TGTGCCAGCAGCCCGGGACGGGGGATCTCCTACGAGCAGTACTTC. Amino acids: CASSPGRGISYEQYF.

The rearrangement joins TRBV13 to TRBJ2-7; D unresolved. Germline V CDR1 and CDR2: PRHDT, FYEKMQ (reference sequence). The CDR3 is 14 amino acids. Trimming pared 7 bases from V and 3 bases from J, leaving 16 bases between. The DNA for the CDR3 is TGTGCCAGCACCAACGCAAATGGGTACTACGAGCAGTACTTC. Its protein is CASTNANGYYEQYF.